Given below is one T cell receptor (beta chain) in context. What it recognizes is unknown. The sample originates from a study of T cell responses to AZD1222 COVID-19 vaccine. Study summary: Recipients boosted at about 4 weeks or about 12 weeks are pooled.

Study observations and caveats: There were repertoire samples only from the period after the peak T cell response. Females outnumbered males among donors, who were mostly white British; clonal diversity was possibly underestimated.

Sequencing used immunoSEQ multiplex PCR; TCRdb keeps in-frame clones, though not all of them. Of about 120,000 clones in the sample, 92% are singletons; the top ten hold 11% to 15%. Trimming removed 6 bases from V and 4 bases from J, with 9 bases in between. The CDR3 is made up of 13 amino acids. Germline loops: CDR1 ENHRY, CDR2 SYGVKD. This clonotype was obtained from an adult in good health. The rearrangement joins TRBV10-3 to TRBJ2-2, with D unresolved. The sample consisted of peripheral blood, taken on day 0 of AZD1222 vaccination. The CDR3 nucleotides read TGTGCCATCAGGGCTGCTACCACCGGGGAGCTGTTTTTT. Amino acid sequence: CAIRAATTGELFF.